Each of the 16 T cell receptor beta chains below was sequenced from the same sample in a study of cytotoxic CD8 clonotypes in ibrutinib-treated CLL. Profiling relied on immunoSEQ multiplex PCR, and the TCRdb table lists in-frame clones only, not all of them. The data show over 95,000 clones, with 45% to 65% seen just once and about 40% held by the top ten. The specimen comprised PBMCs, sampled after 24 months of ibrutinib treatment. Source of these receptors: a human donor with chronic lymphocytic leukemia.

The rearrangement joins TRBV19 to TRBJ1-3, with TRBD1 matching 7 bases. The germline CDR1 and CDR2 sequences are LNHDA and SQIVND (reference sequence). The V and J ends lost 4 bases and 4 bases, in that order; junction bases with no gene match: 7. This CDR3 has 15 amino acids. The CDR3 bases are TGTGCCAGTAGTACCCCCGGGACAGCAGGAAACACCATATATTTT. Translation: CASSTPGTAGNTIYF.

This clone has a handful of counts. The chain couples TRBV20-1 to TRBJ2-5; 8 nucleotides match TRBD2. This CDR3 has 11 amino acids. The ends lost 7 bases at V and 9 bases at J; junction bases unmatched: 7. Germline loops: CDR1 DFQATT, CDR2 SNEGSKA (reference sequence). This CDR3 is CSGSGGRPQYF. CDR3 nucleotides: TGCAGTGGGAGCGGGGGCCGACCCCAGTACTTC.

The genes are TRBV5-1 and TRBJ2-5; perhaps TRBD1 as D (6 bases). The germline CDR1 and CDR2 sequences are SGHRS and YFSETQ. Trimming left V 4 bases short and J 2 bases short, with 15 bases between. The CDR3 extends over 15 amino acids. CDR3 in DNA: TGCGCCAGCAGCCCACTGCAACAGGGACAAGAGACCCAGTACTTC. This translates into CASSPLQQGQETQYF.

This chain uses TRBV5-1 with TRBJ2-3, with D possibly being TRBD2 (6 bases). The CDR3 has 18 residues. Germline CDR1 SGHRS, CDR2 YFSETQ. Trimming left V 0 bases short and J 0 bases short, with 17 bases between. CDR3 nucleotides: TGCGCCAGCAGCTTGGGGAGGGCGGGCGTTGGAAGCACAGATACGCAGTATTTT. Translation: CASSLGRAGVGSTDTQYF.

This clone was found a few times. The chain has TRBV5-1 and TRBJ2-7; D is undetermined. V was clipped by 0 bases and J by 5 bases, with 6 bases between them. This CDR3 has 12 residues. CDR1 SGHRS and CDR2 YFSETQ come from the germline V gene. The CDR3 here is CASSLVLNEQYF. The CDR3 nucleotides are TGCGCCAGCAGCTTGGTCTTGAACGAGCAGTACTTC.

The chain recombines TRBV28 with TRBJ1-2; D unresolved. CDR3 length equals 13 residues. Germline V gene data show CDR1 as MDHEN and CDR2 as SYDVKM. The V gene lost 2 bases and the J gene lost 4 bases, with 8 bases spanning the gap. The CDR3 region has the DNA TGTGCCAGCAGTTTAAACCCCAGCTATGGCTACACCTTC. This encodes CASSLNPSYGYTF.

The chain is built from TRBV11-3 and TRBJ2-1; 9 bases line up with TRBD1. This CDR3 region has 15 residues. After removal of 5 bases from V and 4 bases from J, the junction contained 6 bases not matched to a gene. Germline assignment: CDR1 SGHNT and CDR2 YENEEA. CDR3 DNA sequence: TGTGCCAGCAGCATACAGGGGGCTGCATACAATGAGCAGTTCTTC. As protein: CASSIQGAAYNEQFF.

The V and J genes are TRBV5-1 and TRBJ1-4; no clear D. Germline loops: CDR1 SGHRS, CDR2 YFSETQ. The CDR3 runs 13 residues. Trimming took off 2 bases at V and 6 bases at J, with 8 bases between the two ends. The DNA for the CDR3 is TGCGCCAGCAGCTTTGGAGCGGATGAAAAACTGTTTTTT. It translates to CASSFGADEKLFF.

This clone was seen only once. The chain combines TRBV9 with TRBJ1-2; D is possibly TRBD1 (5 bases). The CDR3 contains 14 residues. Germline V gene data show CDR1 as SGDLS and CDR2 as YYNGEE. V dropped 0 bases and J dropped 4 bases, with 10 bases sitting between them. CDR3 protein: CASSVDQGGYGYTF. Here the CDR3 DNA reads TGTGCCAGCAGCGTAGATCAGGGTGGCTATGGCTACACCTTC.

This clone was observed a handful of times. The rearrangement joins TRBV5-1 to TRBJ2-7, with D possibly called TRBD1 or TRBD2 (5 bases each). Trimming left V 4 bases short and J 2 bases short, with 16 bases between. The CDR3 sequence is 15 residues long. Germline assignment: CDR1 SGHRS and CDR2 YFSETQ. CDR3 protein: CASSLGGGATYEQYF. The DNA of the CDR3 is TGCGCCAGCAGCCTTGGAGGTGGGGCCACCTACGAGCAGTACTTC.

At least ten counts were recorded for this clone. The V call is TRBV18, the J call TRBJ1-5; D gene unclear. CDR3 length: 13 amino acids. The ends were cut back, 3 bases at V and 5 bases at J, with 8 bases in the middle. CDR1 and CDR2 from the germline V gene are KGHSH and LQKENI. DNA of the CDR3: TGTGCCAGCTCACCCTTGAGGGATCAGCCCCAGCATTTT. Protein product: CASSPLRDQPQHF.

The V call is TRBV7-2, the J call TRBJ1-5; maybe TRBD1 (5 bases). The V end was cut by 3 bases, the J end by 7 bases, with 7 bases between. This CDR3 is built from 12 residues. Per germline, CDR1 SGHTA and CDR2 FQGNSA. CDR3 amino acids: CASSLDTQPQHF. The DNA for the CDR3 is TGTGCCAGCAGCTTGGACACCCAGCCCCAGCATTTT.

This clone was counted a few times. The gene calls are TRBV9 and TRBJ2-7; 8 positions agree with TRBD1. The germline V gene encodes CDR1 SGDLS and CDR2 YYNGEE. The ends lost 3 bases at V and 6 bases at J; junction bases unmatched: 5. The CDR3 has 13 residues. CDR3 amino acids: CASSGQGRAEQYF. The DNA of the CDR3 is TGTGCCAGCAGCGGACAGGGGCGGGCCGAGCAGTACTTC.

This clone was detected only a few times. The chain uses TRBV6-1 and TRBJ2-2; D unclear. Germline V lookup: CDR1 MNHNS, CDR2 SASEGT. The CDR3 has 14 amino acids. V lost 2 bases and J 6 bases, leaving 10 bases between the germline ends. The CDR3 protein is CASSEKYTSGELFF. CDR3 DNA: TGTGCCAGCAGTGAAAAGTATACCTCCGGGGAGCTGTTTTTT.

This chain's CDR3 is CASSYPRTSGGETQYF. The CDR3 bases are TGTGCCAGCAGCTACCCCCGCACTAGCGGGGGTGAGACCCAGTACTTC. The chain recombines TRBV7-9 with TRBJ2-5, with 11 bases lining up with TRBD2. The CDR3 sequence is 16 residues long. The V and J ends lost 4 bases and 5 bases, in that order; junction bases with no gene match: 9. CDR1 and CDR2 from the germline V gene are SEHNR and FQNEAQ (reference sequence).

V and J are TRBV2 and TRBJ1-2; 8 positions agree with TRBD1. Germline assignment: CDR1 SNHLY and CDR2 FYNNEI. V lost 6 bases and J lost 1; bases outside the gene matches: 4. The CDR3 covers 14 residues. In nucleotides, the CDR3 is TGTGCCAGCAGATTGACAGGGGTTAACTATGGCTACACCTTC. Amino acid sequence: CASRLTGVNYGYTF. Using reference TRBV2 and TRBJ1-2 for the parts outside the CDR3, the full variable domain is EPEVTQTPSHQVTQMGQEVILRCVPISNHLYFYWYRQILGQKVEFLVSFYNNEISEKSEIFDDQFSVERPDGSNFTLKIRSTKLEDSAMYFCASRLTGVNYGYTFGSGTRLTVV.